This TCR beta chain came from a study of blood T cell repertoires in COVID-19 (TCRdb year 2020). In terms of the full investigation: Collaborator samples came from the United States, Italy and Spain and covered acute and convalescent phases of COVID-19. A freely available public database, intended as a resource for researchers studying the immune response to SARS-CoV-2, is where the repertoires were released. The prospective study material was composed of cDNA or gDNA derived from T cells, B-cell-depleted T cells, or PBMCs. The sample metadata nearly always contained a de-identified subject ID, COVID-19 status, age in years and sex. Deeply sampled blood TCRbeta repertoires from subjects exposed to, actively infected with, or recovered from COVID-19 were included in the dataset. Where available, HLA class I and class II types were obtained from metadata supplied by the sample provider rather than from assay-based typing. The samples were drawn from two sources: the first 160 participants of the ongoing ImmuneRACE study, and 950 to 1,500 subjects contributed by 6 global collaborators.

The research as a whole found: How much clinical and demographic metadata was included differed by source and by participant, and the metadata was provided uncurated.

Trimming leaves V shorter by 2 bases and J shorter by 4 bases, with the junction holding 8 bases beyond the gene matches. From its cysteine to its phenylalanine, the CDR3 spans 15 amino acids. Only the CDR3 DNA stays, 45 bases, in frame from base 1. CDR1 GTSNPN and CDR2 SVGIG were looked up in the germline V gene (reference sequence). TCRbeta CDR3 regions were amplified from genomic DNA using the immunoSEQ Assay, a bias-controlled multiplex PCR. As for how the authors treated the data: The number of nucleated cells in each sample was estimated by amplification of reference gene primers within the assay. To quantify the absolute abundance of each unique TCRbeta CDR3 rearrangement, sequence reads were collapsed and filtered. Productive Simpson clonality was computed per sample as the square root of Simpson's diversity index over productive rearrangements. The table was pulled from immuneACCESS by TCRdb, which kept in-frame rearrangements only. Such tables lose some clones; where checked, under half of the loss comes from unresolved V genes, and the rest has no known cause. V, J and clone size derive from that table, while D and trimming were established from the DNA sequence. The sample contains tens of thousands of clones, about 83% of them found a single time. 5.2% of the sample goes to the ten largest clones.

Comment on this clone: Its antigen remains undetermined. There are no base qualities to consult, and no much larger clone falls within one base.

Collaborating institutions collected whole blood in K2EDTA tubes following their own protocols. For TCRbeta analysis, collaborators shipped samples in one of three forms: frozen whole blood, isolated PBMCs, or DNA extracted from either of those sample types. The chain was built from TRBV30 and TRBJ1-1; a stretch of 9 junction bases matches TRBD1. The clonotype was recovered from a human donor in a cohort sampled during active COVID-19. Sequences were obtained from peripheral blood. The CDR3 corresponds to CAWSPGQGLFTEAFF. The DNA sequence is TGTGCCTGGAGTCCTGGACAGGGGTTGTTCACTGAAGCTTTCTTT. Reference TRBV30 and TRBJ1-1 genes cover what lies past the CDR3, so the full variable domain is SQTIHQWPATLVQPVGSPLSLECTVEGTSNPNLYWYRQAAGRGLQLLFYSVGIGQISSEVPQNLSASRPQDRQFILSSKKLLLSDSGFYLCAWSPGQGLFTEAFFGQGTRLTVV.